The 10 T cell receptor beta chains listed next were all sequenced from one sample in a study of T cells after yellow fever vaccination. Each CDR3 protein is one row after TCRdb ran MiXCR on the 5' RACE reads. The sample shows more than 65,000 distinct CDR3 sequences, 10% to 15% of them seen only once. Sequencing used CD8+ T cells not binding an NS4B(214-222) dextramer, sorted from PBMCs, obtained roughly 20 days after the first yellow fever vaccination. Receptors originate from a man between 18 and 35 years old who received the YFV17D yellow fever vaccine.

The chain joins TRBV12-3 or TRBV12-4 to TRBJ2-5; D may correspond to TRBD1 or TRBD2 (6 bases each). V was cut by 3 bases and J by 5 bases, with 13 bases left in between. The CDR3 has 14 amino acids. CDR3 loop: CASSFPGGGETQYF. The CDR3 DNA is TGTGCCAGCAGTTTCCCCGGGGGCGGGGAGACCCAGTACTTC.

The V call is TRBV12-3 or TRBV12-4, the J call TRBJ2-1; D possibly corresponds to TRBD2 (5 bases). The CDR3 extends over 12 amino acids. V was shortened by 5 bases and J by 5 bases, with 7 bases between the two germline ends. CDR3 DNA sequence: TGTGCCAGCAGTCGGGAAAACAATGAGCAGTTCTTC. This codes for CASSRENNEQFF.

This clonotype was seen just once. The rearrangement links TRBV6-2 or TRBV6-3 to TRBJ2-5; D is possibly TRBD2 (5 bases). Trimming took 2 bases from V and 6 from J, leaving 10 bases between them. The CDR3 extends over 13 amino acids. CDR1 and CDR2 (germline): MNHEY, SVGEGT. The CDR3 region has the DNA TGTGCCAGCAGTTACGTCCGGGGAAAGACCCAGTACTTC. This codes for CASSYVRGKTQYF.

In its sample, this clonotype was seen a few times. The chain carries TRBV7-9 and TRBJ2-3; D is ambiguous. Germline assignment: CDR1 SEHNR and CDR2 FQNEAQ (reference sequence). The germline V and J ends were trimmed by 5 bases and 3 bases, with 12 bases remaining between them. The CDR3 totals 14 residues. The CDR3 region is CASSVARTTDTQYF. The CDR3 nucleotides read TGTGCCAGCAGCGTGGCACGAACGACAGATACGCAGTATTTT. Full variable domain (remainder filled in from reference TRBV7-9 and TRBJ2-3): DTGVSQNPRHKITKRGQNVTFRCDPISEHNRLYWYRQTLGQGPEFLTYFQNEAQLEKSRLLSDRFSAERPKGSFSTLEIQRTEQGDSAMYLCASSVARTTDTQYFGPGTRLTVL.

This clonotype came up a few times. The CDR3 nucleotides read TGCAGCGTTAGACAGGTCACTGAAGCTTTCTTT. The encoded protein is CSVRQVTEAFF. J is TRBJ1-1 and V is TRBV29-1, with D tentatively TRBD1 (6 bases). Deletions cut 5 bases from V and 4 bases from J, with 8 bases between. Germline CDR1 SQVTM, CDR2 ANQGSEA. This CDR3 region has 11 residues.

This clonotype was counted a few times. The chain carries TRBV29-1 and TRBJ2-5; D is ambiguous. V was trimmed by 3 bases and J by 2 bases, leaving 7 bases between them. This CDR3 comprises 12 residues. Germline CDR1 is SQVTM and CDR2 is ANQGSEA. The CDR3 DNA is TGCAGCGTTGAGGGCAGACAAGAGACCCAGTACTTC. This encodes CSVEGRQETQYF.

This clonotype was seen a few times. The rearrangement uses TRBV6-1 and TRBJ2-5; perhaps TRBD1 as D (5 bases). The V end lost 5 bases, the J end lost 2 bases, and 18 bases lay between the germline ends. The CDR3 is 16 residues long. Germline V gene lookup returns CDR1 MNHNS and CDR2 SASEGT. The CDR3 reads CASSPGHITMQETQYF. Here the CDR3 DNA reads TGTGCCAGCAGTCCCGGACACATTACAATGCAAGAGACCCAGTACTTC.

The chain has TRBV6-5 and TRBJ2-5; the D gene is possibly TRBD2 (6 bases). CDR1 is MNHEY and CDR2 is SVGAGI in the germline V gene. V was clipped by 0 bases and J by 7 bases, with 15 bases between them. The CDR3 length is 15 residues. CDR3 sequence (DNA): TGTGCCAGCAGTTACTCGGAGGGGTGGACCGGGACCCAGTACTTC. It encodes CASSYSEGWTGTQYF.

This clonotype has only a few counts. V usage is TRBV19 and J usage is TRBJ2-5; D may be TRBD2 (5 bases). Between the trimmed V and J ends, which lost 3 bases and 5 bases, there was a span of 22 bases. In germline, CDR1 is LNHDA, CDR2 SQIVND (reference sequence). CDR3 length: 17 amino acids. CDR3 sequence (DNA): TGTGCCAGTAGTATTAAGTTGAGGGCCATCGAGGAGGAGACCCAGTACTTC. This encodes CASSIKLRAIEEETQYF. The full variable domain, in which reference TRBV19 and TRBJ2-5 provide the parts outside the CDR3, is DGGITQSPKYLFRKEGQNVTLSCEQNLNHDAMYWYRQDPGQGLRLIYYSQIVNDFQKGDIAEGYSVSREKKESFPLTVTSAQKNPTAFYLCASSIKLRAIEEETQYFGPGTRLLVL.

The sample holds a few counts of this clonotype. This chain links TRBV6-4 with TRBJ2-1; 10 bases fit TRBD2. J was trimmed by 0 bases and V by 4 bases; bases with no gene match: 0. The germline CDR1 and CDR2 sequences are MRHNA and SNTAGT. There are 15 residues in the CDR3. The CDR3 DNA sequence: TGTGCCAGCAGTGCTAGCGGGGGCTCCTACAATGAGCAGTTCTTC. This translates into CASSASGGSYNEQFF.